The 6 T cell receptor beta chains presented below share a single source sample, sequenced in a study of T cells expressing NK-cell markers. Following a re-call of the 5' RACE reads, TCRdb has one entry per CDR3 protein and lacks DNA. The sample has about 370,000 distinct CDR3 sequences; the top ten hold about 11%. The material sequenced was blood T cells: a sorted CD56 or NKG2C T cell subset, CD4+ or CD8+ T cells, or bulk PBMC T cells (not recorded which). The receptors shown here come from a woman in her forties or fifties in good health.

The chain couples TRBV5-1 to TRBJ2-1; TCRdb names TRBD2, which stays unverified in the absence of DNA. Germline CDR1 SGHRS, CDR2 YFSETQ. The CDR3 has 18 amino acids. CDR3 in amino acids: CASSFGLTSGTSYNEQFF.

The gene calls are TRBV10-1 and TRBJ2-3; TCRdb's D gene call, TRBD2, goes unchecked for lack of DNA. Germline V gives CDR1 WNHNN, CDR2 SYGVQD (reference sequence). This CDR3 contains 16 residues. The CDR3: CASSDAGGQDTDTQYF.

The chain links TRBV30 to TRBJ2-3; TCRdb outputs TRBD2, but without DNA this stays unchecked. Germline CDR1 GTSNPN, CDR2 SVGIG (reference sequence). The length of the CDR3 is 15 residues. CDR3 region: CAWSVTARSTDTQYF.

This chain links TRBV4-1 with TRBJ2-5; the D call of TRBD2 rests on TCRdb alone, since no DNA is present to check it. Germline V CDR1 and CDR2: MGHRA, YSYEKL. This CDR3 contains 17 residues. The CDR3 here is CASSPDLLAGGPETQYF.

The chain employs TRBV20-1 and TRBJ2-7; TCRdb calls TRBD1, which cannot be checked without DNA. The CDR3 covers 14 residues. Germline values: CDR1 DFQATT, CDR2 SNEGSKA (reference sequence). Here the CDR3 reads CSARAGLLSYEQYF.

The chain's CDR3 is CASSPSRRQGVEETQYF. This sequence joins TRBV13 and TRBJ2-5; checking the TCRdb D call of TRBD2 is not possible without DNA. The germline V gene has CDR1 PRHDT and CDR2 FYEKMQ (reference sequence). This CDR3 is 17 amino acids long.